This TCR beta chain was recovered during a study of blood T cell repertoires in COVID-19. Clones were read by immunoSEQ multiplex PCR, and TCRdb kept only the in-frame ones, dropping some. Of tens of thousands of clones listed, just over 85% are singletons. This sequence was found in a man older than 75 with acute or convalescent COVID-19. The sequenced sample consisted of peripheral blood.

The CDR3 reads CASSQDQRGYEQYF. CDR3 DNA sequence: TGTGCCAGCAGCCAAGATCAACGGGGTTACGAGCAGTACTTC. This sequence joins TRBV4-2 and TRBJ2-7; a possible D gene is TRBD2 (5 bases). Trimming removed 0 bases at V and 4 bases at J, with 10 bases between. Looked up from germline, CDR1 is LGHNA and CDR2 is YNFKEQ. This CDR3 region has 14 residues.